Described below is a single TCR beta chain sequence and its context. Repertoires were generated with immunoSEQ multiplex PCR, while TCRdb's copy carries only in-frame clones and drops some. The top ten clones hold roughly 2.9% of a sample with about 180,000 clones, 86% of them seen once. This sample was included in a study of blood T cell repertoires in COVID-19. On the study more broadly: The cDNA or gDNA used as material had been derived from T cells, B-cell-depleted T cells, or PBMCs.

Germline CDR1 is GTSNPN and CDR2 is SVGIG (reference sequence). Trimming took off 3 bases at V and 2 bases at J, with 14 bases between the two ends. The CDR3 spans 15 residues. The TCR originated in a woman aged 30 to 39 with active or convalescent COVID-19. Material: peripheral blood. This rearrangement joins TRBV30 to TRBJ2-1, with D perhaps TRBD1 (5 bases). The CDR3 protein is CAWRVGQSTYNEQFF. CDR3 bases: TGTGCCTGGAGGGTGGGGCAGAGCACCTACAATGAGCAGTTCTTC.